These 24 T cell receptor beta chains originate from one sample sequenced in a study of CD8+CD57+ T cells in acquired aplastic anemia (dated by TCRdb to 2017 to 2018). Sequencer: Illumina HiSeq 2000. TCR beta VDJ combination and CDR3 sequence profiling used genomic DNA as the template. TCRdb itself trimmed the public reads at Q25 with fastp, ran MiXCR and retained productive beta chains. For every CDR3 protein sequence, its rows merge into one entry that carries the most common genes and DNA. The sample table shows around 170,000 distinct CDR3 sequences, and roughly half are seen once. In total, the top ten clones hold 9.7% of the sample. Expansion of CD8+CD57+ cells had been shown by flow cytometry in the patients chosen for sequencing. Sequenced input: sorted CD4+, CD8+, or CD8+CD57+ T cells (not recorded which) from PBMCs. The source is a human donor with aplastic anemia.

The chain employs TRBV6-1 and TRBJ1-2; TRBD1 agrees at 9 bases. After removal of 6 bases from V and 4 bases from J, the junction contained 9 bases not matched to a gene. Germline CDR1 and CDR2: MNHNS and SASEGT. The CDR3 extends over 15 amino acids. The chain's CDR3 is CASSRGQGSIYGYTF. CDR3 DNA sequence: TGTGCCAGCAGCAGGGGACAGGGCTCCATCTATGGCTACACCTTC.

This clonotype was seen a single time. An end of the junction differs from the germline gene, which may be a read error. The chain joins TRBV11-1 to TRBJ1-4; D may be TRBD1 (6 bases). The CDR3 extends over 16 amino acids. Germline CDR1 is SGHAT and CDR2 is FQDESV (reference sequence). The CDR3 sequence is CASSVALPGGGEKLFF. DNA of the CDR3: TGTGCCAGCAGCGTAGCCCTCCCAGGAGGGGGGGAAAAACTGTTTTTT.

This sequence joins TRBV30 and TRBJ2-7, with TRBD1 matching over 8 bases. Trimming at V came to 2 bases and at J to 5 bases, leaving 11 bases not matched to a gene. CDR3 length equals 15 residues. In germline, CDR1 is GTSNPN, CDR2 SVGIG (reference sequence). In nucleotides, the CDR3 is TGTGCCTGGAGTAGTTCAGGGGGCGTCTTTCACGAGCAGTACTTC. Encoded protein: CAWSSSGGVFHEQYF.

This clonotype turned up a few times. The chain has TRBV5-1 and TRBJ1-1, with 7 bases matching TRBD1. Germline V gene sequence: CDR1 SGHRS, CDR2 YFSETQ. Trimming removed 1 base from V and 5 bases from J; junction bases left unmatched: 11. This CDR3 spans 16 amino acids. The CDR3 is CASSLLVQGVRTEAFF. CDR3 DNA sequence: TGCGCCAGCAGCTTGCTCGTCCAGGGGGTAAGAACTGAAGCTTTCTTT.

This clonotype was recorded a few times. V is TRBV7-2 and J is TRBJ2-1; D gene uncertain. The V and J ends lost 1 base and 6 bases respectively, with 4 bases between them. Germline V CDR1 and CDR2: SGHTA, FQGNSA. This CDR3 has 12 residues. The CDR3 sequence: CASSLVSNEQFF. DNA for the CDR3: TGTGCCAGCAGCTTAGTTTCCAATGAGCAGTTCTTC. The variable domain in full, completed from reference TRBV7-2 and TRBJ2-1, reads GAGVSQSPSNKVTEKGKDVELRCDPISGHTALYWYRQSLGQGLEFLIYFQGNSAPDKSGLPSDRFSAERTGGSVSTLTIQRTQQEDSAVYLCASSLVSNEQFFGPGTRLTVL.

V and J are TRBV19 and TRBJ2-1; 8 bases fit TRBD2. The CDR3 covers 17 residues. Germline V gene lookup returns CDR1 LNHDA and CDR2 SQIVND (reference sequence). The V and J ends lost 2 bases and 7 bases, in that order; junction bases with no gene match: 13. The CDR3 bases are TGTGCCAGTAGTATAATGGGGCCGGGGGGGCATAGGAATGAGCAGTTCTTC. This codes for CASSIMGPGGHRNEQFF.

This clonotype was counted a few times. The chain has TRBV5-1 and TRBJ2-1; D call uncertain. The CDR3 runs 15 residues. Germline lookup yields CDR1 SGHRS and CDR2 YFSETQ. V was shortened by 4 bases and J by 6 bases, with 17 bases between the two germline ends. CDR3 nucleotide sequence: TGCGCCAGCAGCCCCGAATTTTACCCACCCAATGAGCAGTTCTTC. Translating it yields CASSPEFYPPNEQFF.

V gene TRBV24-1 combines with J gene TRBJ2-7, with TRBD1 identical over 9 bases. J was trimmed by 2 bases and V by 3 bases; bases with no gene match: 7. This CDR3 has 16 amino acids. Per the germline V gene, CDR1 is KGHDR and CDR2 is SFDVKD. CDR3 in DNA: TGTGCCACCAGTGATACGAGACAGGGGGTAACCTACGAGCAGTACTTC. Translating gives CATSDTRQGVTYEQYF.

The genes are TRBV6-5 and TRBJ2-1; tentatively, D is TRBD1 or TRBD2 (5 bases each). The CDR3 length is 15 residues. Germline assignment: CDR1 MNHEY and CDR2 SVGAGI. The V gene lost 2 bases and the J gene lost 9 bases, with 17 bases spanning the gap. As DNA, the CDR3 is TGTGCCAGCAGTTACCGTCCCGGGACCGTAGGTGAGCAGTTCTTC. It yields the protein CASSYRPGTVGEQFF.

This clonotype has a count of ten or more. This rearrangement joins TRBV5-5 to TRBJ2-7, with D unresolved. In germline, CDR1 is SGHKS, CDR2 YYEKEE (reference sequence). V was shortened by 1 base and J by 2 bases, with 10 bases between the two germline ends. The CDR3 is made up of 14 amino acids. The CDR3 region has the DNA TGTGCCAGCAGCTTGCAGGCTTTCACCTACGAGCAGTACTTC. Translation: CASSLQAFTYEQYF.

Here the CDR3 DNA reads TGTGCCAGCAGCCGAGAAGCAGGGAACACTGAAGCTTTCTTT. This encodes CASSREAGNTEAFF. This chain joins TRBV7-3 and TRBJ1-1; D is uncertain. Germline loops: CDR1 SGHTA, CDR2 FQGTGA. The CDR3 consists of 14 residues. Deletions cut 5 bases from V and 1 base from J, with 11 bases between.

Only one count was recorded for this clonotype. The CDR3 loop is CASSIQDTGNYGYTF. CDR3 sequence (DNA): TGTGCCAGTAGTATTCAGGACACCGGTAACTATGGCTACACCTTC. The rearrangement uses TRBV19 and TRBJ1-2; D might be TRBD1 (5 bases). Germline V gene data show CDR1 as LNHDA and CDR2 as SQIVND (reference sequence). There are 15 residues in the CDR3. V gave up 3 bases and J gave up 1 base, with 12 bases separating them. The variable domain in full, with the rest retrieved from reference TRBV19 and TRBJ1-2, is DGGITQSPKYLFRKEGQNVTLSCEQNLNHDAMYWYRQDPGQGLRLIYYSQIVNDFQKGDIAEGYSVSREKKESFPLTVTSAQKNPTAFYLCASSIQDTGNYGYTFGSGTRLTVV.

This clonotype was observed a few times. The chain has TRBV10-3 and TRBJ1-2, with 12 bases lining up with TRBD1. Trimming cost V 10 bases and J 0 bases; bases outside gene matches: 9. The CDR3 covers 16 residues. CDR1 and CDR2 (germline): ENHRY, SYGVKD. The DNA of the CDR3 is TGTGCCAGCACCCGGGACAGGGGGCCCCCTAACTATGGCTACACCTTC. Translated, it gives CASTRDRGPPNYGYTF.

V usage is TRBV3-2 and J usage is TRBJ2-6. TRBV3-2 is an annotated pseudogene. The CDR3 runs 15 residues. The chain's CDR3 is CASSQLLSGANVLTF. The CDR3 DNA reads as TGTGCCAGCAGCCAATTACTGTCTGGGGCCAACGTCCTGACTTTC.

This chain links TRBV12-3 or TRBV12-4 with TRBJ2-7; 11 bases are shared with TRBD1. The CDR3 consists of 14 residues. The V gene end was trimmed by 6 bases and the J gene end by 8 bases; junction bases not matched to a gene: 9. The CDR3 is CASSRGTGGVQQYF. The DNA of the CDR3 is TGTGCCAGCAGCCGAGGGACAGGGGGTGTCCAGCAGTACTTC.

A word on this clonotype: In this CDR3 the conserved last residue, phenylalanine or tryptophan, is missing, so a read error is likely. V is TRBV7-9 and J is TRBJ2-1; no clear D gene. The ends were cut back, 1 base at V and 7 bases at J, with 8 bases in the middle. The CDR3 is 13 residues long. The germline V gene has CDR1 SEHNR and CDR2 FQNEAQ (reference sequence). In nucleotides, the CDR3 is TGTGCCAGCAGCTTAGGATCCGGTAATGAGCAGTTCCTC. Its protein product is CASSLGSGNEQFL.

This clonotype occurred many times. The chain employs TRBV5-5 and TRBJ2-7, with D perhaps given as TRBD1 or TRBD2 (5 bases each). The V gene lost 4 bases and the J gene lost 5 bases, with 19 bases spanning the gap. Germline CDR1 SGHKS, CDR2 YYEKEE (reference sequence). This CDR3 is built from 15 residues. CDR3 sequence: CASSPPRGAFDEQYF. As DNA, the CDR3 is TGTGCCAGCAGCCCGCCCCGAGGGGCGTTCGACGAGCAGTACTTC.

V is TRBV20-1 and J is TRBJ1-6; 10 nucleotides align to TRBD1. This CDR3 is 16 amino acids long. Germline values: CDR1 DFQATT, CDR2 SNEGSKA (reference sequence). V was clipped by 0 bases and J by 7 bases; unmatched bases: 6. The CDR3 sequence: CSARETGGIGNSPLHF. The CDR3 bases are TGCAGTGCTAGAGAGACAGGGGGCATAGGGAATTCACCCCTCCACTTT.

The J gene is TRBJ2-7, the V gene TRBV7-3; possible D gene TRBD1, 5 bases. Trimming left V 10 bases short and J 2 bases short, with 12 bases between. The CDR3 length is 12 residues. CDR1 is SGHTA and CDR2 is FQGTGA in the germline V gene. In DNA, the CDR3 is TGTGCCACCTCGGACACTACCTACGAGCAGTACTTC. Its protein is CATSDTTYEQYF.

To note about this clonotype: One end of the junction fails to match germline, which may point to a read error. The V gene is TRBV7-3, the J gene TRBJ1-1; no definite D call. In germline, CDR1 is SGHTA, CDR2 FQGTGA. The CDR3 consists of 12 residues. CDR3 nucleotide sequence: TGTGCCAGCACAACCCGGGGAACTGAGGCTTTCTTT. Its translation: CASTTRGTEAFF.

This clonotype was detected a few times. The CDR3 nucleotides read TGCAGTGCTAGCCCCCCAGGTCCGGGTACAACAGGCAATCAGCCCCAGCATTTT. Its protein is CSASPPGPGTTGNQPQHF. The chain is built from TRBV20-1 and TRBJ1-5; no definite D call. Germline assignment: CDR1 DFQATT and CDR2 SNEGSKA (reference sequence). Trimming left V 3 bases short and J 2 bases short, with 23 bases between. This CDR3 is 18 amino acids long.

This clonotype appeared many times. V is TRBV6-4 and J is TRBJ1-1, with no clear D. The V gene lost 6 bases and the J gene lost 2 bases, with 10 bases spanning the gap. The CDR3 is 13 residues long. From germline, CDR1 is MRHNA and CDR2 SNTAGT. This CDR3 is CASSLEGNTEAFF. The CDR3, as DNA: TGTGCCAGCAGCTTAGAAGGTAACACTGAAGCTTTCTTT.

The rearrangement links TRBV20-1 to TRBJ2-7; D is ambiguous. Per germline, CDR1 DFQATT and CDR2 SNEGSKA (reference sequence). Trimming stripped 6 bases from V and 2 bases from J, with 2 bases between. This CDR3 has 9 residues. The CDR3 protein is CSAAYEQYF. Here the CDR3 DNA reads TGCAGTGCAGCCTACGAGCAGTACTTC.

In regard to this clonotype: Possible read error: a much larger clone is one base away. The chain uses TRBV4-3 and TRBJ2-5; D ambiguous. The CDR3 runs 15 residues. Germline V gene lookup returns CDR1 LGHNA and CDR2 YSLEER. Here the CDR3 reads CVSSQDSRGRETQYF. The DNA for the CDR3 is TGCGTCAGCAGCCAAGATTCCCGTGGCCGGGAGACCCAGTACTTC.